The clone carrying this T cell receptor beta chain occurred many times. Its antigen is currently unknown. This record belongs to a study of T cells in Graves' hyperthyroidism and ophthalmopathy. About the study: Sampling of peripheral blood happened at initial diagnosis, prior to any treatment. The study, taken as a whole, reports: Most thyroid clonotypes with frequency above 0.001 were detected in blood.

TCR beta CDR3 regions were amplified from RNA transcripts. A first-round RT-PCR of the TCR CDR3 used the HTBI primer set. TCRdb used MiXCR to reprocess the multiplex PCR reads, holding one entry per CDR3 protein. Here the sample spans approximately 210,000 distinct CDR3 sequences, roughly 15% being singletons. Trimming removed 2 bases from V and 7 bases from J; junction bases left unmatched: 1. CDR1 and CDR2 (germline): MDHEN, SYDVKM. This CDR3 spans 13 amino acids. If no ophthalmopathy progression occurred within 18 months, Graves' hyperthyroidism was stable. PBMCs came from over 8.5 ml fresh peripheral blood.

This chain connects TRBV28 to TRBJ2-1; TRBD1 matches 8 bases. The sequence was obtained from a man aged 45 to 65 with Graves' hyperthyroidism. Input material: blood. DNA of the CDR3: TGTGCCAGCAGTTTAACAGGGGGGAATGAGCAGTTCTTC. Protein sequence: CASSLTGGNEQFF. The full variable domain, its missing parts supplied by reference TRBV28 and TRBJ2-1, is DVKVTQSSRYLVKRTGEKVFLECVQDMDHENMFWYRQDPGLGLRLIYFSYDVKMKEKGDIPEGYSVSREKKERFSLILESASTNQTSMYLCASSLTGGNEQFFGPGTRLTVL.